Following are 22 T cell receptor beta chains from one sample sequenced in a study of liver allograft versus peripheral blood T cells. Study at large: The authors compared T cell receptor repertoires in transplanted livers with recipients' peripheral blood repertoires.

TCRdb redid the calling of the reads with MiXCR, one entry per CDR3 protein. The profile shows a few hundred distinct CDR3 sequences, approximately 20% of them singletons. All receptors come from a human patient who had a liver transplant. Part of the T cells may come from the graft donor.

This clonotype is large in the sample. This rearrangement joins TRBV6-5 to TRBJ1-6; D not certain. In germline, CDR1 is MNHEY, CDR2 SVGAGI. V lost 0 bases, J lost 10 bases, and 13 bases lay in between. This CDR3 has 15 amino acids. CDR3 loop: CASSYSPAAGSPLHF. CDR3 DNA: TGTGCCAGCAGTTACTCGCCAGCGGCGGGGTCACCCCTCCACTTT.

Concerning this clonotype: A read error likely explains this, since a far larger clone differs by one base. The chain combines TRBV6-6 with TRBJ1-2; no reliable D call. V lost 8 bases, J lost 5 bases, and 12 bases lay in between. Germline CDR1 is MNHNY and CDR2 is SVGAGI (reference sequence). The CDR3 runs to 12 residues. In DNA, the CDR3 is TGTGCCAGCGGTAACGGGGATTATGGCTACACCTTC. Its translation: CASGNGDYGYTF.

The chain is built from TRBV12-3 or TRBV12-4 and TRBJ1-5; D unresolved. The V and J ends lost 2 bases and 1 base respectively, with 6 bases between them. This CDR3 spans 14 amino acids. The CDR3 reads CASSLSGSNQPQHF. The DNA of the CDR3 is TGTGCCAGCAGTTTAAGCGGCAGCAATCAGCCCCAGCATTTT.

V and J are TRBV15 and TRBJ2-7; D gene ambiguous. Germline V gene lookup returns CDR1 LNHNV and CDR2 YYDKDF (reference sequence). The CDR3 length is 12 residues. V was trimmed by 0 bases and J by 6 bases, leaving 6 bases between them. As DNA, the CDR3 is TGTGCCACCAGCAGAGATAGGGTCGAGCAGTACTTC. It specifies CATSRDRVEQYF.

This clonotype is termed medium-sized. At one boundary the junction diverges from the germline segment, which might be a read error. The chain employs TRBV12-3 or TRBV12-4 and TRBJ1-1; the D is unclear. This CDR3 contains 12 residues. The CDR3 sequence is CACRLMNTEAFF. The CDR3 nucleotides read TGTGCCTGCAGGCTAATGAACACTGAAGCTTTCTTT.

Worth noting for this clonotype: A read error is the likely source, as a far larger clone sits one nucleotide away. This chain connects TRBV6-1 to TRBJ2-1; D perhaps matches TRBD1 (5 bases). The CDR3 extends over 14 amino acids. V lost 7 bases and J 4 bases, leaving 14 bases between the germline ends. Germline CDR1 and CDR2: MNHNS and SASEGT. CDR3 nucleotides: TGTGCCAGCAAGACGGCAGGGAATTACAATGAGCAGTTCTTC. Translation gives CASKTAGNYNEQFF.

Sample share makes this clonotype medium-sized. The chain has TRBV11-2 and TRBJ2-1; TRBD2 matches 13 bases. Germline loops: CDR1 SGHAT, CDR2 FQNNGV. The CDR3 has 18 residues. V lost 5 bases and J lost 8; bases outside the gene matches: 15. DNA of the CDR3: TGTGCCAGCAGCCCTATTAAGGCGGGGACTAGCGGGACTCATGAGCAGTTCTTC. This encodes CASSPIKAGTSGTHEQFF.

This clonotype was counted only a few times. The rearrangement uses TRBV30 and TRBJ2-5; 12 positions agree with TRBD2. Germline lookup yields CDR1 GTSNPN and CDR2 SVGIG (reference sequence). The length of the CDR3 is 15 residues. Trimming cost V 4 bases and J 2 bases; bases outside gene matches: 5. This chain's CDR3 is CAWTSGRGEQETQYF. Written as DNA, the CDR3 is TGTGCCTGGACTAGCGGGAGGGGGGAACAAGAGACCCAGTACTTC.

By frequency in the sample, this clonotype is large. The V and J genes are TRBV6-5 and TRBJ1-2; 7 positions agree with TRBD1. The CDR3 runs to 14 residues. The trim removed 6 bases at V and 3 bases at J, leaving 7 bases unmatched. CDR1 is MNHEY and CDR2 is SVGAGI in the germline V gene. CDR3 loop: CASRRQGSDYGYTF. DNA for the CDR3: TGTGCCAGCAGAAGACAGGGTAGCGACTATGGCTACACCTTC.

By frequency in the sample, this clonotype is large (0.1 to 1%). This chain links TRBV6-5 with TRBJ1-2, with 7 bases that match TRBD1. There are 14 residues in the CDR3. Germline loops: CDR1 MNHEY, CDR2 SVGAGI. Trimming removed 4 bases from V and 5 bases from J; junction bases left unmatched: 7. The CDR3 loop reads CASSSFRDRYGYTF. CDR3 coding DNA: TGTGCCAGCAGTTCCTTTCGGGACAGATATGGCTACACCTTC.

By proportion, this clonotype is medium-sized. V gene TRBV6-5 combines with J gene TRBJ2-7; no firm D call. The V and J ends lost 6 bases and 4 bases respectively, with 7 bases between them. Germline CDR1 reads MNHEY; CDR2 reads SVGAGI. This CDR3 comprises 11 residues. Here the CDR3 reads CASSQSYEQYF. The CDR3 region has the DNA TGTGCCAGCAGCCAATCGTACGAGCAGTACTTC.

The CDR3 is CASSPPGNPSEQYF. The CDR3 DNA is TGTGCCAGCAGTCCCCCTGGGAATCCCTCCGAGCAGTACTTC. J is TRBJ2-7 and V is TRBV2; D is unresolved. The V end was cut by 5 bases, the J end by 6 bases, with 17 bases between. The germline V gene encodes CDR1 SNHLY and CDR2 FYNNEI. The CDR3 totals 14 residues.

By share, this clonotype counts as large. The V gene is TRBV5-4, the J gene TRBJ1-2; D is unclear. Looked up from germline, CDR1 is SGHNT and CDR2 is YYREEE (reference sequence). CDR3 size: 12 residues. Trimming shortened V by 0 bases and J by 5 bases, and 5 bases separated the two germline ends. The CDR3 DNA is TGTGCCAGCAGCTTGGAAGGATATGGCTACACCTTC. It encodes CASSLEGYGYTF.

This clonotype counts as large. The chain combines TRBV29-1 with TRBJ1-2, with D hard to call. Looked up from germline, CDR1 is SQVTM and CDR2 is ANQGSEA. V was trimmed by 4 bases and J by 2 bases, leaving 14 bases between them. This CDR3 spans 14 amino acids. This CDR3 is CSVVSAGLNYGYTF. As DNA, the CDR3 is TGCAGCGTTGTGTCGGCCGGGCTGAACTATGGCTACACCTTC. Complete variable domain (other parts from reference TRBV29-1 and TRBJ1-2): SAVISQKPSRDICQRGTSLTIQCQVDSQVTMMFWYRQQPGQSLTLIATANQGSEATYESGFVIDKFPISRPNLTFSTLTVSNMSPEDSSIYLCSVVSAGLNYGYTFGSGTRLTVV.

In its sample, this clonotype ranks as large (0.1 to 1%). V gene TRBV10-3 combines with J gene TRBJ1-6; D perhaps matches TRBD1 (6 bases). V shed 6 bases and J shed 6 bases, with 12 bases lying between them. Germline lookup yields CDR1 ENHRY and CDR2 SYGVKD. This CDR3 has 14 amino acids. The CDR3 protein is CAIRADSLNSPLHF. The CDR3 DNA is TGTGCCATCAGGGCGGACAGCCTTAATTCACCCCTCCACTTT.

This sequence joins TRBV19 and TRBJ1-1; D is possibly TRBD1 (5 bases). Trimming stripped 0 bases from V and 5 bases from J, with 10 bases between. Germline V gives CDR1 LNHDA, CDR2 SQIVND (reference sequence). The CDR3 is made up of 14 amino acids. The CDR3 DNA reads as TGTGCCAGTAGTATAGAGGGGCGATGGACTGAAGCTTTCTTT. Its translation: CASSIEGRWTEAFF.

In its sample, this clonotype ranks as large. This sequence joins TRBV6-5 and TRBJ2-7; TRBD2 matches at 13 bases. CDR1 is MNHEY and CDR2 is SVGAGI in the germline V gene. CDR3 length equals 15 residues. Trimming removed 7 bases from V and 2 bases from J; junction bases left unmatched: 5. The CDR3: CASTAGLAGPYEQYF. DNA of the CDR3: TGTGCCAGCACCGCGGGACTAGCGGGACCCTACGAGCAGTACTTC.

This rearrangement joins TRBV2 to TRBJ1-1, with a weak D call TRBD1 (6 bases). V was cut by 4 bases and J by 5 bases, with 17 bases left in between. The CDR3 totals 15 residues. Germline CDR1 and CDR2: SNHLY and FYNNEI. The CDR3 region has the DNA TGTGCCAGCAGTGGGTTGAGCGGGGGCGGAACTGAAGCTTTCTTT. Protein sequence: CASSGLSGGGTEAFF.

The J gene is TRBJ2-2, the V gene TRBV2; no firm D call. V was trimmed by 6 bases and J by 0 bases, leaving 8 bases between them. The germline CDR1 and CDR2 sequences are SNHLY and FYNNEI. There are 14 residues in the CDR3. CDR3: CASRAATNTGELFF. In DNA form, the CDR3 reads TGTGCCAGCAGGGCAGCTACGAACACCGGGGAGCTGTTTTTT. The full variable domain, its missing parts supplied by reference TRBV2 and TRBJ2-2, is EPEVTQTPSHQVTQMGQEVILRCVPISNHLYFYWYRQILGQKVEFLVSFYNNEISEKSEIFDDQFSVERPDGSNFTLKIRSTKLEDSAMYFCASRAATNTGELFFGEGSRLTVL.

This clonotype qualifies as large. The chain has TRBV6-1 and TRBJ2-3; no clear D. The CDR3 consists of 14 residues. The germline V and J ends were trimmed by 4 bases and 2 bases, with 10 bases remaining between them. Germline V gene sequence: CDR1 MNHNS, CDR2 SASEGT. CDR3: CASSAGSDTDTQYF. The CDR3 region has the DNA TGTGCCAGCAGTGCCGGCAGCGACACAGATACGCAGTATTTT.

Within the sample, this clonotype is medium-sized (0.01 to 0.1%). This chain connects TRBV16 to TRBJ1-5, with no clear D. Germline-derived CDR1 and CDR2 are KGHSY and FQNENV. V lost 2 bases to trimming and J lost 3 bases, with 14 bases between them. The CDR3 consists of 16 residues. The CDR3 loop reads CASSQQFGLNNQPQHF. CDR3 nucleotides: TGTGCCAGCAGCCAACAATTCGGACTGAACAATCAGCCCCAGCATTTT.

This clonotype ranks as large. This chain uses TRBV5-6 with TRBJ1-6; 7 bases map to TRBD1. The ends lost 4 bases at V and 7 bases at J; junction bases unmatched: 8. This CDR3 is built from 15 residues. Germline loops: CDR1 SGHDT, CDR2 YYEEEE. The CDR3 DNA follows: TGTGCCAGCAGCGATTTGCAGGGGGGAAATTCACCCCTCCACTTT. It encodes CASSDLQGGNSPLHF.